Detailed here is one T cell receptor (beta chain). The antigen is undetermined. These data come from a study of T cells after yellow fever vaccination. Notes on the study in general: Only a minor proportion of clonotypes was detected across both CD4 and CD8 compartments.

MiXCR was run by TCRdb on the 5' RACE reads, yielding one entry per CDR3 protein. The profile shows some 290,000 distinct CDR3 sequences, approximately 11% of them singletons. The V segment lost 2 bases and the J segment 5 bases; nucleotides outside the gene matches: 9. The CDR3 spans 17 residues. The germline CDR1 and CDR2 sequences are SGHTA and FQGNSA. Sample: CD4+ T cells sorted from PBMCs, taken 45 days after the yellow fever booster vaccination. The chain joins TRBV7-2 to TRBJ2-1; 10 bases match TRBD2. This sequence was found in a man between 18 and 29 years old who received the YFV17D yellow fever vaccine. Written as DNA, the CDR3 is TGTGCCAGCAGCTTAAGGGGGCGTAGCGGGGGGCACAATGAGCAGTTCTTC. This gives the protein CASSLRGRSGGHNEQFF.